This T cell receptor beta chain was identified in a study of technical replicates of blood from a few donors. The data were produced by immunoSEQ multiplex PCR, yet TCRdb's version contains in-frame clones alone and is incomplete. Seen here are about 75,000 clones, 75% to 95% observed once, and the top ten hold 0.3% to 0.4%. Germline assignment: CDR1 MNHEY and CDR2 SVGAGI. The CDR3 sequence is 15 residues long. With 2 bases clipped from V and 6 bases from J, the junction kept 6 bases outside the gene matches. The clonotype originates from a human donor in good health. Some clones in this sample may be carry-over from other donors' samples. This rearrangement joins TRBV6-5 to TRBJ2-2; 7 bases are a match to TRBD1. The sequenced sample consisted of T cells isolated from PBMCs. The chain's CDR3 is CASSYEGQGAGELFF. The CDR3 nucleotides are TGTGCCAGCAGTTACGAGGGGCAGGGGGCCGGGGAGCTGTTTTTT.